The sample holds many counts of the clone carrying this TCR beta chain. The CDR3 contains 13 residues. Germline CDR1 is GTSNPN and CDR2 is SVGIG (reference sequence). Deletions cut 4 bases from V and 0 bases from J, with 9 bases between. One entry per CDR3 protein, called by TCRdb with MiXCR from the 5' RACE reads. The table records nearly 300,000 distinct CDR3 sequences, around 9.3% of them present only once. This sample is drawn from a study of T cells after yellow fever vaccination. This TCR derives from a man younger than 35 who received the YFV17D yellow fever vaccine. The sequencing here drew on CD4+ T cells sorted from PBMCs, taken 5 days after the yellow fever booster vaccination. This rearrangement joins TRBV30 to TRBJ1-1; D is uncertain. Written as DNA, the CDR3 is TGTGCCTGGAACAAGGTAATGAACACTGAAGCTTTCTTT. It specifies CAWNKVMNTEAFF.